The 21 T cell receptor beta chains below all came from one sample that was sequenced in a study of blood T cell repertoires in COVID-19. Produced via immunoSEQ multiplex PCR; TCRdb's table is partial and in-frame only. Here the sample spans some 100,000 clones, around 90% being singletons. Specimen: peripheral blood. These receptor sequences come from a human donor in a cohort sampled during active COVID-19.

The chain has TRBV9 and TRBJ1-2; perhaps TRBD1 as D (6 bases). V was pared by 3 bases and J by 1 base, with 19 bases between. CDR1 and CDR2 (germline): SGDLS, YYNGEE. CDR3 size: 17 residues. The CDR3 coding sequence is TGTGCCAGCAGCGCTGGGGGCAGGGACCTACTTAACTATGGCTACACCTTC. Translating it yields CASSAGGRDLLNYGYTF.

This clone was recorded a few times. The chain's CDR3 is CASSPRGITYEQYF. The CDR3 coding sequence is TGTGCCAGCAGTCCCCGGGGAATAACCTACGAGCAGTACTTC. The rearrangement links TRBV27 to TRBJ2-7, with D possibly matching TRBD2 (5 bases). The germline V gene encodes CDR1 MNHEY and CDR2 SMNVEV (reference sequence). V lost 5 bases and J 2 bases, leaving 13 bases between the germline ends. The CDR3 covers 14 residues.

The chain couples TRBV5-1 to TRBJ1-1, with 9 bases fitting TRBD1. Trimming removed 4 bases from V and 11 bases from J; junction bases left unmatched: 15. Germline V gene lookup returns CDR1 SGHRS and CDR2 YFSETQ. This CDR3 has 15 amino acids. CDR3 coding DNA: TGCGCCAGCAGCCGGCCCATTCCGGGACAGGGTGAGGCTTTCTTT. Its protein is CASSRPIPGQGEAFF. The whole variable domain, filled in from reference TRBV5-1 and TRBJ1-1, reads KAGVTQTPRYLIKTRGQQVTLSCSPISGHRSVSWYQQTPGQGLQFLFEYFSETQRNKGNFPGRFSGRQFSNSRSEMNVSTLELGDSALYLCASSRPIPGQGEAFFGQGTRLTVV.

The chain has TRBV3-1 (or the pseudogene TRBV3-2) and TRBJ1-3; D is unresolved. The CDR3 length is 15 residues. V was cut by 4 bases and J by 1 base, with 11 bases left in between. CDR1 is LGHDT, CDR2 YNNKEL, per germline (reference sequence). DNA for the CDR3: TGTGCCAGCAGCCTTCTATCGGGATCTGGAAACACCATATATTTT. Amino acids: CASSLLSGSGNTIYF.

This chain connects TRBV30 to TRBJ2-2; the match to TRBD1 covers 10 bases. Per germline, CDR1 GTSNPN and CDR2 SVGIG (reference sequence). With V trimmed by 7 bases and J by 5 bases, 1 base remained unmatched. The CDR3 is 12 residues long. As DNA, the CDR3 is TGTGCCTTGGACAGGGGGACCGGGGAGCTGTTTTTT. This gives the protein CALDRGTGELFF.

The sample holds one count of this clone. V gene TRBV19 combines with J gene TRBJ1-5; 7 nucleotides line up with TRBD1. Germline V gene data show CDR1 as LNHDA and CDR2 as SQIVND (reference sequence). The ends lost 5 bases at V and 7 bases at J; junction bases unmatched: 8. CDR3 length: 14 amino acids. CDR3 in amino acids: CASSPEQGRQPQHF. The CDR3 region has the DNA TGTGCCAGTAGTCCAGAACAGGGGAGGCAGCCCCAGCATTTT.

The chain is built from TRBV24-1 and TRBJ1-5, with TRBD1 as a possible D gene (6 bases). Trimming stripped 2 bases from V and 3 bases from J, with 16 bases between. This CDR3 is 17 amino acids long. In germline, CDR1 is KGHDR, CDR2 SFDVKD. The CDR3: CATSDSGGGWNNQPQHF. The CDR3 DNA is TGTGCCACCAGTGATTCCGGGGGGGGCTGGAACAATCAGCCCCAGCATTTT.

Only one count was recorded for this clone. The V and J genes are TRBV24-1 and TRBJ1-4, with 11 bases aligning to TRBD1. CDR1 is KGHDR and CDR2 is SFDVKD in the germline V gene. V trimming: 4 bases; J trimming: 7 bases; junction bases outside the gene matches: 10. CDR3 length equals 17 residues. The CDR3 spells CATSDAAGTGGFEKLFF. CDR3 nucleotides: TGTGCCACCAGTGACGCCGCCGGGACAGGGGGTTTTGAAAAACTGTTTTTT.

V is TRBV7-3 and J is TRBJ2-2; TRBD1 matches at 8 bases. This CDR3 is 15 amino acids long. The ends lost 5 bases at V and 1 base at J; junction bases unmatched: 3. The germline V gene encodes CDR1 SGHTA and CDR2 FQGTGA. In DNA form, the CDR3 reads TGTGCCAGCAGCCCGGGGACAGGGAACACCGGGGAGCTGTTTTTT. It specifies CASSPGTGNTGELFF. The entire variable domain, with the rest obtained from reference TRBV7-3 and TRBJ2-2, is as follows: GAGVSQTPSNKVTEKGKYVELRCDPISGHTALYWYRQSLGQGPEFLIYFQGTGAADDSGLPNDRFFAVRPEGSVSTLKIQRTERGDSAVYLCASSPGTGNTGELFFGEGSRLTVL.

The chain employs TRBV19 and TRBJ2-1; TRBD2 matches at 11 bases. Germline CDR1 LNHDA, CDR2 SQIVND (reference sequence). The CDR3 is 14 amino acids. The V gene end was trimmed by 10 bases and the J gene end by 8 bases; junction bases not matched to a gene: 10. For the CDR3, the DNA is TGTGCCACTCTTAGCGGGGGGGTATATGATGAGCAGTTCTTC. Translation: CATLSGGVYDEQFF.

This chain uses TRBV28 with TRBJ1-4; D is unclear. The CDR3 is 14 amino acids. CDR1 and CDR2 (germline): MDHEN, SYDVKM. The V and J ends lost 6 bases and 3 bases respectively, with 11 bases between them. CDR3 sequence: CASRRRLANEKLFF. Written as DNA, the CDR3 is TGTGCCAGCAGAAGGAGACTGGCTAATGAAAAACTGTTTTTT.

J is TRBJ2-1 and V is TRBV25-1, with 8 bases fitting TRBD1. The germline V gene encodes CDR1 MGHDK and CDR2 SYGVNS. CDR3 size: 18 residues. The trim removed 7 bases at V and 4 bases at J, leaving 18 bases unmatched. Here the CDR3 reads CASTDTGGRFDSYNEQFF. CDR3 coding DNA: TGTGCCAGCACCGATACAGGGGGGAGGTTTGATTCTTACAATGAGCAGTTCTTC. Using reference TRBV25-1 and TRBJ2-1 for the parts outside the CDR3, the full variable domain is EADIYQTPRYLVIGTGKKITLECSQTMGHDKMYWYQQDPGMELHLIHYSYGVNSTEKGDLSSESTVSRIRTEHFPLTLESARPSHTSQYLCASTDTGGRFDSYNEQFFGPGTRLTVL.

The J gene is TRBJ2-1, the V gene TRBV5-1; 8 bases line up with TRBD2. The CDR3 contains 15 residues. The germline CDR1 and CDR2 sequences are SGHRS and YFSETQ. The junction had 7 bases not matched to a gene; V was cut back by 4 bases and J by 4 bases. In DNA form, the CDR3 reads TGCGCCAGCAGCCTCAAGCGGGGGAGATACAATGAGCAGTTCTTC. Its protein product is CASSLKRGRYNEQFF.

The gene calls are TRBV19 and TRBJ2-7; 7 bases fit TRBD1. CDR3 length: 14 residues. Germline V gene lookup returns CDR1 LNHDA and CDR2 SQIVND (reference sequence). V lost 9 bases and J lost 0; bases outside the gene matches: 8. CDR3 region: CARPPGTASYEQYF. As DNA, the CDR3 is TGTGCCAGACCCCCAGGGACAGCCTCCTACGAGCAGTACTTC.

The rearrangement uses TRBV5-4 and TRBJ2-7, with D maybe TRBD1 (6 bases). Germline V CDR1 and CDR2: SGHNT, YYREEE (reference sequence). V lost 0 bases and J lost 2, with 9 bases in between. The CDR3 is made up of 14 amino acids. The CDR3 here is CASSLAQGPYEQYF. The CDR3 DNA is TGTGCCAGCAGCTTGGCCCAGGGGCCCTACGAGCAGTACTTC. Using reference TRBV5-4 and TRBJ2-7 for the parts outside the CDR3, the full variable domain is ETGVTQSPTHLIKTRGQQVTLRCSSQSGHNTVSWYQQALGQGPQFIFQYYREEENGRGNFPPRFSGLQFPNYSSELNVNALELDDSALYLCASSLAQGPYEQYFGPGTRLTVT.

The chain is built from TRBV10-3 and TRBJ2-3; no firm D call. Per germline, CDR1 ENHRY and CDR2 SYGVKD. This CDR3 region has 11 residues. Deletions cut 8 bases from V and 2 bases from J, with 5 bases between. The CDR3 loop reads CAIAVTDTQYF. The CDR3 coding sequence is TGTGCCATCGCGGTCACAGATACGCAGTATTTT.

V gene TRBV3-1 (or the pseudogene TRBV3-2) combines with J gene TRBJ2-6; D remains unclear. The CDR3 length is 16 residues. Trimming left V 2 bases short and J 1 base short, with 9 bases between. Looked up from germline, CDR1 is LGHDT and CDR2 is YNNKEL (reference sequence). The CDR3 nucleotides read TGTGCCAGCAGCCAACTTCGGCGGTCTGGGGCCAACGTCCTGACTTTC. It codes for CASSQLRRSGANVLTF.

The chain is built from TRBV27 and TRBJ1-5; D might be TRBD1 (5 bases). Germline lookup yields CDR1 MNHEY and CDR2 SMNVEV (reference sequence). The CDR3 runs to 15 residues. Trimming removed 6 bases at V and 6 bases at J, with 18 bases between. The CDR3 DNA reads TGTGCCAGCAGAACGCTCCAGGGAAAGGGTCAGCCCCAGCATTTT. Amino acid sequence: CASRTLQGKGQPQHF.

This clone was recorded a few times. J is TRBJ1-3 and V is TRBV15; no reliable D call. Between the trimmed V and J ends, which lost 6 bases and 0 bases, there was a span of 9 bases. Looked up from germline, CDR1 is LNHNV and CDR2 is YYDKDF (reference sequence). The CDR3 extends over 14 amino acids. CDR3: CATRTTLSGNTIYF. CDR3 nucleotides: TGTGCCACCAGGACTACCCTCTCTGGAAACACCATATATTTT.

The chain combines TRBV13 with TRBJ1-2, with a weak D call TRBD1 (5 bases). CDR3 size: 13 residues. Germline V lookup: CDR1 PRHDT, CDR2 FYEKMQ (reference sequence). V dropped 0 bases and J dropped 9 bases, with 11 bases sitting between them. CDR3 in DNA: TGTGCCAGCAGCTTAGGCCTCGGGGGGAGCTACACCTTC. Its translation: CASSLGLGGSYTF.

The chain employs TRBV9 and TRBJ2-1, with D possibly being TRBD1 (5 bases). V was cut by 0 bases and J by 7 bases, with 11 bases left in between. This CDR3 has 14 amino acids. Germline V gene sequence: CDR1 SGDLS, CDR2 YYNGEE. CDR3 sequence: CASSVGQIDNEQFF. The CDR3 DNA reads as TGTGCCAGCAGCGTAGGACAGATCGATAATGAGCAGTTCTTC.